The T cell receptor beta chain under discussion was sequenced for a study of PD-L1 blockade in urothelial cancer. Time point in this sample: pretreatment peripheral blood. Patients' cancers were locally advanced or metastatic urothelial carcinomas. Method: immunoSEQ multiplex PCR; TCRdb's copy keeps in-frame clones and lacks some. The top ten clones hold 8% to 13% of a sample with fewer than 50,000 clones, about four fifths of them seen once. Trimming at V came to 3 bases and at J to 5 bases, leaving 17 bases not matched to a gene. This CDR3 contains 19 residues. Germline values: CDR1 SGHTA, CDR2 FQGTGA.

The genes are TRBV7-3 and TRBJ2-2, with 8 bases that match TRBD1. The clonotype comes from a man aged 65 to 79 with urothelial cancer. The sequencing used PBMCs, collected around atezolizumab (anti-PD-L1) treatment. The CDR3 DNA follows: TGTGCCAGCAGCTTCACCGGGACAGGATCACTAACTCGGACCGGGGAGCTGTTTTTT. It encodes CASSFTGTGSLTRTGELFF.